The following is a TCR beta chain sequence with its context. V trimming: 2 bases; J trimming: 5 bases; junction bases outside the gene matches: 16. The germline CDR1 and CDR2 sequences are MGHDK and SYGVNS. The CDR3 is 18 amino acids. This entry belongs to a study of T cell repertoires in cytomegalovirus infection. TCRdb processed the reads anew with MiXCR; each CDR3 protein has one entry. The table has 300,000 or so distinct CDR3 sequences, around 25% seen once. The receptor was derived from a human donor in good health (CMV status not recorded). Some clones in this sample may be carry-over from other donors' samples. Sequenced material: PBMCs. J is TRBJ2-5 and V is TRBV25-1; 8 bases fit TRBD2. The CDR3 is CASSEGRRAGVGRETQYF. In nucleotides, the CDR3 is TGTGCCAGCAGTGAAGGGAGAAGAGCGGGAGTAGGGAGGGAGACCCAGTACTTC. Full variable domain (outside the CDR3, taken from reference TRBV25-1 and TRBJ2-5): EADIYQTPRYLVIGTGKKITLECSQTMGHDKMYWYQQDPGMELHLIHYSYGVNSTEKGDLSSESTVSRIRTEHFPLTLESARPSHTSQYLCASSEGRRAGVGRETQYFGPGTRLLVL.